This T cell receptor (beta chain) appears in the sequencing data of a study of T cell responses to AZD1222 COVID-19 vaccine. V trimming: 4 bases; J trimming: 5 bases; junction bases outside the gene matches: 3. Germline V lookup: CDR1 MGHRA, CDR2 YSYEKL. The CDR3 consists of 14 residues. TCRdb's copy holds only in-frame clones and misses some; the assay was immunoSEQ multiplex PCR. The sample holds about 110,000 clones, more than 75% seen once. This receptor was obtained from an adult in good health. The V and J genes are TRBV4-1 and TRBJ1-1; 11 nucleotides line up with TRBD1. The source was peripheral blood, collected on day 0 of AZD1222 vaccination. The CDR3 nucleotides are TGCGCCAGCAGCCTCCGGGACAGGGGGACTGAAGCTTTCTTT. Its translation is CASSLRDRGTEAFF.